The clone carrying this T cell receptor (beta chain) was seen a handful of times. Its target is unknown. This sample is drawn from a study of T-cell reconstitution after alpha-beta-depleted transplantation in children. Findings and caveats of the study: Approximately two months post-transplant, alpha-beta T cells reportedly originated from several hundred expanded graft clones. T-cell counts and diversity at one year post-transplant came mainly from newly produced T cells. Surviving thymic progenitors and recipient T cells were the source of high TCRbeta diversity at day 60 in some patients.

V trimming: 4 bases; J trimming: 8 bases; junction bases outside the gene matches: 3. CDR1 MGHDK and CDR2 SYGVNS come from the germline V gene. CDR3 length: 12 residues. Unique molecular identifiers were used to barcode this TCRbeta library. From the PCR reads, TCRdb called clonotypes with MiXCR, one entry per CDR3 protein. The data show 530,000 or so distinct CDR3 sequences, 27% seen once. The sequence came from a boy under two years old with Wiskott-Aldrich syndrome, due to receive a stem cell transplant. The sample in question was PBMCs, obtained before TCRalphabeta/CD19-depleted stem cell transplant. The chain has TRBV25-1 and TRBJ1-2; 8 nucleotides agree with TRBD1. CDR3 DNA sequence: TGTGCCAGCAGTGGGGACAGGCGAGGCTACACCTTC. It codes for CASSGDRRGYTF.